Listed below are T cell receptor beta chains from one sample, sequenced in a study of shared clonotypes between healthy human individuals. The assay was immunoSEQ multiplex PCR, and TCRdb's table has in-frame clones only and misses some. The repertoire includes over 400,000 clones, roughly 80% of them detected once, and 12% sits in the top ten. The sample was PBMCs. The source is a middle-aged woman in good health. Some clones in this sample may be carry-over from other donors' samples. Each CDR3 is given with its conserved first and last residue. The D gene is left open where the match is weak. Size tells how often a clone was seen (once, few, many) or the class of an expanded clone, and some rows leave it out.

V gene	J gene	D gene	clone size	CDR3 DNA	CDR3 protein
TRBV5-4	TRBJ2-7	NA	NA	TGTGCCAGCAGCCCGGCCCAGGGCTCCTACGAGCAGTACTTC	CASSPAQGSYEQYF
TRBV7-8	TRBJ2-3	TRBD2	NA	TGTGCCAGCAGCCCGCGACTAGCGGGGAGCACAGATACGCAGTATTTT	CASSPRLAGSTDTQYF
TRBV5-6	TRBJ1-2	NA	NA	TGTGCCAGCAGTGGAGGGTTAAACTATGGCTACACCTTC	CASSGGLNYGYTF
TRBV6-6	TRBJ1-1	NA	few	TGTGCCAGCAGTTTCTCCGGGATGAACACTGAAGCTTTCTTT	CASSFSGMNTEAFF
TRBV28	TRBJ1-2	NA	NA	TGTGCCAGCAGTTTAGACGGCTATGGCTACACCTTC	CASSLDGYGYTF
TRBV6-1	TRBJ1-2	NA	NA	TGTGCCAGCAGTGGACGAACAGGGAACTCTAACTATGGCTACACCTTC	CASSGRTGNSNYGYTF
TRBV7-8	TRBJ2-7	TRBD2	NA	TGTGCCAGCAGCTTAGGACCGGGACTAGCTTCCGAGCAGTACTTC	CASSLGPGLASEQYF
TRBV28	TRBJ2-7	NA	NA	TGTGCCAGCAGTTACGCAGTTACCTACGAGCAGTACTTC	CASSYAVTYEQYF
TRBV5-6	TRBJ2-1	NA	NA	TGTGCCAGCAGCCCGTCACCCCAATCCTACAATGAGCAGTTCTTC	CASSPSPQSYNEQFF
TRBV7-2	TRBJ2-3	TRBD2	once	TGTGCCAGCAGCAGGGGACTAGCGGGAAGGACAGATACGCAGTATTTT	CASSRGLAGRTDTQYF
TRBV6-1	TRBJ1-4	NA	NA	TGTGCCAGCAGTGCGGGGGCTTGGGGTGAAAAACTGTTTTTT	CASSAGAWGEKLFF
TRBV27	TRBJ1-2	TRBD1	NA	TGTGCCAGCAGTCCGGGACAGGGAACGCATGGCTACACCTTC	CASSPGQGTHGYTF
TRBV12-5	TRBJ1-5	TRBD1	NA	TGTGCTAGTGGTTCGCCGGGACAGGGGGACGAGCCCCAGCATTTT	CASGSPGQGDEPQHF
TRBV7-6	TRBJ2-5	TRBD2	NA	TGTGCCAGCAGCGACGACCCGGGACTAGGAAGGTTCGAGACCCAGTACTTC	CASSDDPGLGRFETQYF
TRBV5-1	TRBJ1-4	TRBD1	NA	TGCGCCAGCAGAGAGGGGGCCCCTAATGAAAAACTGTTTTTT	CASREGAPNEKLFF
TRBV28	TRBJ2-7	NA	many	TGTGCCAGCAGTTTCAAGGGAGTCTCCTACGAGCAGTACTTC	CASSFKGVSYEQYF
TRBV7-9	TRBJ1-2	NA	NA	TGTGCCAGCAGCTTACAAGTCTATGGCTACACCTTC	CASSLQVYGYTF
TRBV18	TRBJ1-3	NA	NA	TGTGCCAGCTCACCAACAACACTGAGCTCTGGAAACACCATATATTTT	CASSPTTLSSGNTIYF
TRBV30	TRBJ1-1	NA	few	TGTGCCTGGAGTGTACCAGTCAGGGGGAACACTGAAGCTTTCTTT	CAWSVPVRGNTEAFF
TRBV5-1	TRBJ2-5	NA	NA	TGCGCCAGCAGCATACAGGGATACCAAGAGACCCAGTACTTC	CASSIQGYQETQYF
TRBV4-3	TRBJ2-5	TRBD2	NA	TGCGCCAGCAGCCAAGATCTCTTAAGGGAGGGGACCCAGTACTTC	CASSQDLLREGTQYF
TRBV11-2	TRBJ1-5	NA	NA	TGTGCCAGCAGCTTAGGTTTGGGGAGCAATCAGCCCCAGCATTTT	CASSLGLGSNQPQHF
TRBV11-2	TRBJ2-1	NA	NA	TGTGCCAGCAGCATACGGGGGAGTGAGCAGTTCTTC	CASSIRGSEQFF
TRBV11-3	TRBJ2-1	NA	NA	TGTGCCAGCAGCTTGATGTCCACAGGACCTGCTGAGCAGTTCTTC	CASSLMSTGPAEQFF
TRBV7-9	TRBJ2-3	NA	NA	TGTGCCAGCAGCTTAGTGTTTGGGAGCACAGATACGCAGTATTTT	CASSLVFGSTDTQYF
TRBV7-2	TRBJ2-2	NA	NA	TGTGCCAGCAGCTTATCGAGAAACGCGAACACCGGGGAGCTGTTTTTT	CASSLSRNANTGELFF
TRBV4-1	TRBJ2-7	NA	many	TGCGCCAGCAGCCAACAGGGAGCTCGCTCCTACGAGCAGTACTTC	CASSQQGARSYEQYF
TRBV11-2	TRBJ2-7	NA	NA	TGTGCCAGCAGCTTAGATTCAGTCTCACCTTCCTACGAGCAGTACTTC	CASSLDSVSPSYEQYF
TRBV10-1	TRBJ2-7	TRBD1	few	TGCGCCAGCAGTGAAACAGGGGGCTACGAGCAGTACTTC	CASSETGGYEQYF
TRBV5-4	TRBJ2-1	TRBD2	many	TGTGCCAGCAGCTGGGACTACAAAAACAATGAGCAGTTCTTC	CASSWDYKNNEQFF
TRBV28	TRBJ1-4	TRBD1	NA	TGTGCCAGCAGACGGACAGGCGAGAATGAAAAACTGTTTTTT	CASRRTGENEKLFF
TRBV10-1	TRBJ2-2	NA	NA	TGCGCCAGCAGTGAGAACCGGGACACCGGGGAGCTGTTTTTT	CASSENRDTGELFF
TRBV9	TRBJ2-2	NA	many	TGTGCCAGCAGCCCTACAAACACCGGGGAGCTGTTTTTT	CASSPTNTGELFF
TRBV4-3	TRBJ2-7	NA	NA	TGCGCCAGCAGCCCAAGATCCGAAGGCTACGAGCAGTACTTC	CASSPRSEGYEQYF
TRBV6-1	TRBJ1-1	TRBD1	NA	TGTGCCAGTCTACAGGGGAGGAGTGAAGCTTTCTTT	CASLQGRSEAFF
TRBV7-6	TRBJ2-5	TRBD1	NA	TGTGCCAGCAGCCCCGGACAGGGGGGAAACCAAGAGACCCAGTACTTC	CASSPGQGGNQETQYF
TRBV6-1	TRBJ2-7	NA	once	TGTGCCAGCAGGACTGAGGGCTCCTACGAGCAGTACTTC	CASRTEGSYEQYF
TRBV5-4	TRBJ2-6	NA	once	TGTGCCAGCAGCCCTTGGACGGCTGGGGCCAACGTCCTGACTTTC	CASSPWTAGANVLTF
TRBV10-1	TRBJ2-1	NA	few	TGCGCCAGCGGTCAAGACTCCTACAATGAGCAGTTCTTC	CASGQDSYNEQFF
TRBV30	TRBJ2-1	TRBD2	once	TGTGCTGCCCAAGCGGGAGTAAATGAGCAGTTCTTC	CAAQAGVNEQFF
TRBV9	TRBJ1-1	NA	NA	TGTGCCAGCAGCGTAGGAGGGTCGGGGACTGAAGCTTTCTTT	CASSVGGSGTEAFF
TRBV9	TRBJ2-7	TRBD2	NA	TGTGCCAGCAGCTACGAAGCGGGAGCGGGGGACGAGCAGTACTTC	CASSYEAGAGDEQYF
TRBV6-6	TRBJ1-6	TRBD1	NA	TGTGCCAGCGGCAGGGGGCTTAATTCACCCCTCCACTTT	CASGRGLNSPLHF
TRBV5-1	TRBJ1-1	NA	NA	TGCGCCAGCAGCATCACAGTGGATGAAGCTTTCTTT	CASSITVDEAFF